This T cell receptor (beta chain) was identified in a study of technical replicates of blood from a few donors. Trimming shortened V by 1 base and J by 2 bases, and 11 bases separated the two germline ends. The length of the CDR3 is 15 residues. Germline V gives CDR1 SGHAT, CDR2 FQNNGV. As regards this clone: This sample also contains other DNA sequences that code for the same CDR3.

Data came from immunoSEQ multiplex PCR; TCRdb stores just in-frame clones and leaves some out. This table has around 80,000 clones, approximately 94% appearing once. The chain employs TRBV11-2 and TRBJ2-5, with D possibly matching TRBD2 (5 bases). The sequencing input was T cells isolated from PBMCs. The clonotype was recovered from a human donor in good health. The CDR3 is CASSLGTGRQETQYF. The CDR3 DNA sequence: TGTGCCAGCAGCTTAGGGACGGGAAGGCAAGAGACCCAGTACTTC. Combining the CDR3 with reference TRBV11-2 and TRBJ2-5 gives the whole variable domain EAGVAQSPRYKIIEKRQSVAFWCNPISGHATLYWYQQILGQGPKLLIQFQNNGVVDDSQLPKDRFSAERLKGVDSTLKIQPAKLEDSAVYLCASSLGTGRQETQYFGPGTRLLVL.